This T cell receptor beta chain originates from a study of graft-versus-host responses after intestinal transplantation. Study observations and caveats: The recipient marrow held GvH clones, and some of them showed up first in ileum or blood.

Regarding this clone: Antigen specificity is unknown.

Trimming took off 1 base at V and 10 bases at J, with 14 bases between the two ends. In germline, CDR1 is MGHRA, CDR2 YSYEKL. The CDR3 runs to 15 residues. Sequencing used immunoSEQ multiplex PCR; TCRdb keeps in-frame clones, though not all of them. The sample carries over 80,000 clones, under 95% recorded once. The receptor comes from a human donor who was the organ donor for an intestinal transplant. This chain links TRBV4-1 with TRBJ1-6; D gene ambiguous. Sequences were derived from unstimulated CD8+ T cells sorted from spleen or lymph node cells, sampled before transplant. CDR3 amino acids: CASSQGAPSGSPLHF. The DNA for the CDR3 is TGCGCCAGCAGCCAAGGGGCACCATCGGGATCACCCCTCCACTTT.